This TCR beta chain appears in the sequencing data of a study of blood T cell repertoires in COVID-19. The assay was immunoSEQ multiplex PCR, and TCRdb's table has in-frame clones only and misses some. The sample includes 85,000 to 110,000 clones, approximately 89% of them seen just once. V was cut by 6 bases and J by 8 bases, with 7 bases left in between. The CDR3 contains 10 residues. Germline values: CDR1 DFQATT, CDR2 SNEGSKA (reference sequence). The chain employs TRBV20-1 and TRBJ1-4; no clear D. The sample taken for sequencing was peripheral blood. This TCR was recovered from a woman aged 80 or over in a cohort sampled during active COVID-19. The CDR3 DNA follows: TGCAGTGCCTGGAGGGAAAAACTGTTTTTT. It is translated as CSAWREKLFF.